This is a list of T cell receptor beta chains from one sample in a study of long-term antiretroviral therapy in people with HIV. The data were produced by immunoSEQ multiplex PCR, yet TCRdb's version contains in-frame clones alone and is incomplete. The table has roughly 10,000 clones, about 81% seen once. The material was unsorted PBMCs, obtained 1.8 years after starting antiretroviral therapy. The receptors shown here come from a man aged 35-49 years with HIV. CDR3s include the opening cysteine and the closing phenylalanine or tryptophan. D genes are given only for firm matches. A row's size may be missing; if present it is once, few, many or a size class.

-	-	TRBV10-3	TRBJ1-5	TGTGCCATCAGTGACGGACAGAATAGCAATCAGCCCCAGCATTTT	CAISDGQNSNQPQHF
-	-	TRBV19	TRBJ2-2	TGTGCCAGTACCCCCCCTTGGTACGACACCGGGGAGCTGTTTTTT	CASTPPWYDTGELFF
once	TRBD2	TRBV27	TRBJ2-2	TGTGCCAGCAGTTTTCAGGAGGCGGGAGCGAACACCGGGGAGCTGTTTTTT	CASSFQEAGANTGELFF
-	-	TRBV9	TRBJ2-1	TGTGCCAGCAGCGTAGCCTCGTTACTTTACAATGAGCAGTTCTTC	CASSVASLLYNEQFF
-	TRBD1	TRBV28	TRBJ1-4	TGTGCCAGCAGTTCTTTCCGACAGGGGAAATTGACTAATGAAAAACTGTTTTTT	CASSSFRQGKLTNEKLFF
-	-	TRBV5-1	TRBJ2-3	TGCGCCAGCAGCTTAGGTGGGAGTGTCGCAGATACGCAGTATTTT	CASSLGGSVADTQYF
-	-	TRBV7-9	TRBJ1-5	TGTGCCAGCAGCCAGGGCACCGGAGGAAATCAGCCCCAGCATTTT	CASSQGTGGNQPQHF
-	-	TRBV5-1	TRBJ2-1	TGCGCCAGCAGCTTGAGACTTCTCGATGAGCAGTTCTTC	CASSLRLLDEQFF
-	-	TRBV6-1	TRBJ2-5	TGTGCCAGCAGCCCCGGGCTCCAAGAGACCCAGTACTTC	CASSPGLQETQYF
-	-	TRBV20-1	TRBJ1-2	TGCAGTGCTGGCCCTGGGTGGGGCTACACCTTC	CSAGPGWGYTF
-	TRBD1	TRBV7-2	TRBJ1-1	TGTGCCAGCAGCTCCTACAGGGGAGGAACTGAAGCTTTCTTT	CASSSYRGGTEAFF
-	-	TRBV2	TRBJ1-5	TGTGCCAGCAGTGAAAACACCAATAGCAATCAGCCCCAGCATTTT	CASSENTNSNQPQHF
-	-	TRBV2	TRBJ1-2	TGTGCCAGCAGATTCCAGGGAACTAACTATGGCTACACCTTC	CASRFQGTNYGYTF
-	-	TRBV5-4	TRBJ2-7	TGTGCCAGCAGCTCCCTAGTTCCCGAGCAGTACTTC	CASSSLVPEQYF
few	-	TRBV7-3	TRBJ1-2	TGTGCCAGCAGCTTAATTGGGGAAGACTATGGCTACACCTTC	CASSLIGEDYGYTF
-	-	TRBV29-1	TRBJ2-2	TGCAGCGTTGTCCCGTTCGCGAACACCGGGGAGCTGTTTTTT	CSVVPFANTGELFF
-	TRBD1	TRBV6-6	TRBJ2-2	TGTGCCAGCGGTTCCGGGACAGGGAGTAATACCGGGGAGCTGTTTTTT	CASGSGTGSNTGELFF
-	-	TRBV5-5	TRBJ1-1	TGTGCCAGCAGCTTGAGTACACGAGGTATTAGCACTGAAGCTTTCTTT	CASSLSTRGISTEAFF
-	-	TRBV5-1	TRBJ2-7	TGCGCCAGCAGCGAACCCCAACTCTACGAGCAGTACTTC	CASSEPQLYEQYF
-	-	TRBV28	TRBJ1-2	TGTGCCAGCAGTTTAGCAGGGATCTATGGCTACACCTTC	CASSLAGIYGYTF
-	-	TRBV6-1	TRBJ1-5	TGTGCCAGCAGTGAAAACGGCTATAGCAATCAGCCCCAGCATTTT	CASSENGYSNQPQHF
-	TRBD2	TRBV5-1	TRBJ2-1	TGCGCCAGCGGACGAACTAGCGGAACCTACAATGAGCAGTTCTTC	CASGRTSGTYNEQFF
-	-	TRBV7-2	TRBJ2-7	TGTGCCAGCACGCCTTGGACCGGGACTCCCTACGAGCAGTACTTC	CASTPWTGTPYEQYF
-	TRBD2	TRBV27	TRBJ2-3	TGTGCCAGCAGTTTAATAGCGGGAGCTGCAGATACGCAGTATTTT	CASSLIAGAADTQYF
few	-	TRBV9	TRBJ2-2	TGTGCCAGCAGCGTAGGGGGGGAGCTGTTTTTT	CASSVGGELFF
-	TRBD1	TRBV29-1	TRBJ1-2	TGCAGCGTCGTTGGACAGGGCTATGGCTACACCTTC	CSVVGQGYGYTF
few	TRBD1	TRBV4-2	TRBJ1-5	TGTGCCAGCAGCCCGGACAGGGGAAGCAATCAGCCCCAGCATTTT	CASSPDRGSNQPQHF
-	-	TRBV2	TRBJ1-4	TGTGCCAGCAGTGAAGAGGGGATCGGGCATGAAAAACTGTTTTTT	CASSEEGIGHEKLFF
-	-	TRBV2	TRBJ1-3	TGTGCCAGCAGACGGACGACGGGGGGAAACACCATATATTTT	CASRRTTGGNTIYF
few	-	TRBV21-1	TRBJ1-2	TGTGCCAGCAGCAACGAAAAATATAACTATGGCTACACCTTC	CASSNEKYNYGYTF
-	-	TRBV7-8	TRBJ2-1	TGTGCCAGCAGCTTAGATGGGGCGGGCAATGAGCAGTTCTTC	CASSLDGAGNEQFF
-	-	TRBV5-8	TRBJ1-1	TGTGCCAGCAGCTTCCGGGTGATTGGGAACACTGAAGCTTTCTTT	CASSFRVIGNTEAFF
-	-	TRBV4-3	TRBJ2-1	TGCGCCAGCAGCCAAGGGACGAGTCAACAGAATGAGCAGTTCTTC	CASSQGTSQQNEQFF
-	-	TRBV5-1	TRBJ2-1	TGCGCCAGCAGCCGAGGAGGGCAGGTCGGGACCAATGAGCAGTTCTTC	CASSRGGQVGTNEQFF
-	TRBD1	TRBV29-1	TRBJ1-5	TGCAGCGTTACGGACAGGGGATACGATCAGCCCCAGCATTTT	CSVTDRGYDQPQHF
-	TRBD2	TRBV28	TRBJ2-7	TGTGCCAGCAGTCTTAGCGGGGGGTCTTCGTACGAGCAGTACTTC	CASSLSGGSSYEQYF
-	-	TRBV5-6	TRBJ2-5	TGTGCCAGCAGCTTGGAGGTGGTACAAGAGACCCAGTACTTC	CASSLEVVQETQYF
-	-	TRBV10-3	TRBJ2-1	TGTGCCATCAGTGACGTCGATGCAGGATACAATGAGCAGTTCTTC	CAISDVDAGYNEQFF
-	TRBD2	TRBV27	TRBJ2-7	TGTGCCAGCAGTTCTCAGCGGGAGCTCTGGGAGCAGTACTTC	CASSSQRELWEQYF
-	TRBD1	TRBV10-2	TRBJ2-7	TGCGCCAGCAGTGTAGGGTCACAGGGGGACTACGAGCAGTACTTC	CASSVGSQGDYEQYF
once	TRBD1	TRBV6-6	TRBJ2-7	TGTGCCAGCAGTTTAGGACAGGGGTATTCGTACGAGCAGTACTTC	CASSLGQGYSYEQYF
-	-	TRBV6-5	TRBJ2-5	TGTGCCAGCAGTTACATGGGAGAGACCCAGTACTTC	CASSYMGETQYF
-	-	TRBV7-2	TRBJ2-3	TGTGCCAGCAGCTTAGCGTTGGGCACAGATACGCAGTATTTT	CASSLALGTDTQYF
-	TRBD1	TRBV11-1	TRBJ2-7	TGTGCCAGCAGCTTCCCGGGACAGTCAGCCCACGAGCAGTACTTC	CASSFPGQSAHEQYF
-	TRBD2	TRBV11-2	TRBJ2-7	TGTGCCAGCAGCCTTGGGACTAGCGGGAGAGGGGACTACGAGCAGTACTTC	CASSLGTSGRGDYEQYF
-	TRBD1	TRBV19	TRBJ1-2	TGTGCCAGTAGCCAAGGACAGGGAACTTCCTATGGCTACACCTTC	CASSQGQGTSYGYTF
-	TRBD1	TRBV30	TRBJ2-3	TGTGCCGCTCGCCGACAGGGTTTCACAGATACGCAGTATTTT	CAARRQGFTDTQYF
-	-	TRBV11-2	TRBJ2-5	TGTGCCAGCAGCTTTGGTTCCAGTACGAACCAAGAGACCCAGTACTTC	CASSFGSSTNQETQYF
-	-	TRBV10-3	TRBJ2-3	TGTGCCATCAGAAGGAGTGTGGGGGGCGAACCTGGCACAGATACGCAGTATTTT	CAIRRSVGGEPGTDTQYF
-	TRBD2	TRBV23-1	TRBJ2-3	TGCGCCAGCAGTCAAAAGACTAGCGCAGGCACAGATACGCAGTATTTT	CASSQKTSAGTDTQYF
-	-	TRBV7-9	TRBJ1-4	TGTGCCAGCAGCCGAATGTGGACAACTAATGAAAAACTGTTTTTT	CASSRMWTTNEKLFF
-	-	TRBV7-3	TRBJ2-2	TGTGCCAGCAGCTTCCAGGGGAGAGACACCGGGGAGCTGTTTTTT	CASSFQGRDTGELFF
-	TRBD1	TRBV7-8	TRBJ1-1	TGTGCCAGCAGAAAGGGGGCGCGGGTTTCCATGAACACTGAAGCTTTCTTT	CASRKGARVSMNTEAFF
-	-	TRBV5-4	TRBJ2-1	TGTGCCAGCAGCTACGGGACCGGCAGGGGCAATGAGCAGTTCTTC	CASSYGTGRGNEQFF
-	-	TRBV7-2	TRBJ2-1	TGTGCCAGCAGTGATGTCGGGGGTCCTACTGAGCAGTTCTTC	CASSDVGGPTEQFF
-	-	TRBV28	TRBJ2-1	TGTGCCAGCAGTCCCCAGGGGCATGAGCAGTTCTTC	CASSPQGHEQFF